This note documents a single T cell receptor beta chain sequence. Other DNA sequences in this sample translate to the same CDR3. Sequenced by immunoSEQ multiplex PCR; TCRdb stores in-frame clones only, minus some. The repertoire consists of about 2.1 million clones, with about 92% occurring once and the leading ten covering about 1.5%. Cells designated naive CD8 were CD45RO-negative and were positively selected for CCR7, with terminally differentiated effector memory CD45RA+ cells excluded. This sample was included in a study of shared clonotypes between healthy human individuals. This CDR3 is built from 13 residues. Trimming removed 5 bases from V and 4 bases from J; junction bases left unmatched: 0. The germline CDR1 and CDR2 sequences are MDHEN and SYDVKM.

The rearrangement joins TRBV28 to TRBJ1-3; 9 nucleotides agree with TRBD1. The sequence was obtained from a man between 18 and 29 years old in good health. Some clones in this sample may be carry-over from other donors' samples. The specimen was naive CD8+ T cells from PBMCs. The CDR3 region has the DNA TGTGCCAGCAGTACAGGGGGCGGAAACACCATATATTTT. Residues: CASSTGGGNTIYF. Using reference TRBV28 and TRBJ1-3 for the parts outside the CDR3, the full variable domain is DVKVTQSSRYLVKRTGEKVFLECVQDMDHENMFWYRQDPGLGLRLIYFSYDVKMKEKGDIPEGYSVSREKKERFSLILESASTNQTSMYLCASSTGGGNTIYFGEGSWLTVV.